In its sample, the clone carrying this T cell receptor beta chain was seen once. The length of the CDR3 is 14 residues. V was shortened by 4 bases and J by 0 bases, with 10 bases between the two germline ends. Germline-derived CDR1 and CDR2 are SGHRS and YFSETQ. These data originate in a study of blood T cell repertoires in COVID-19. TCRdb keeps only in-frame clones here, not all; method: immunoSEQ multiplex PCR. The data contain around 160,000 clones, around nine tenths of them seen just once; the ten biggest clones take up about 2.3%. The sequence was collected from a human donor in a cohort sampled during active COVID-19. The sample consisted of peripheral blood. The V gene is TRBV5-1, the J gene TRBJ2-5, with a weak D call TRBD1 (5 bases). The CDR3 DNA follows: TGCGCCAGCAGCCCGTCAGGGTACCAAGAGACCCAGTACTTC. Translating gives CASSPSGYQETQYF.